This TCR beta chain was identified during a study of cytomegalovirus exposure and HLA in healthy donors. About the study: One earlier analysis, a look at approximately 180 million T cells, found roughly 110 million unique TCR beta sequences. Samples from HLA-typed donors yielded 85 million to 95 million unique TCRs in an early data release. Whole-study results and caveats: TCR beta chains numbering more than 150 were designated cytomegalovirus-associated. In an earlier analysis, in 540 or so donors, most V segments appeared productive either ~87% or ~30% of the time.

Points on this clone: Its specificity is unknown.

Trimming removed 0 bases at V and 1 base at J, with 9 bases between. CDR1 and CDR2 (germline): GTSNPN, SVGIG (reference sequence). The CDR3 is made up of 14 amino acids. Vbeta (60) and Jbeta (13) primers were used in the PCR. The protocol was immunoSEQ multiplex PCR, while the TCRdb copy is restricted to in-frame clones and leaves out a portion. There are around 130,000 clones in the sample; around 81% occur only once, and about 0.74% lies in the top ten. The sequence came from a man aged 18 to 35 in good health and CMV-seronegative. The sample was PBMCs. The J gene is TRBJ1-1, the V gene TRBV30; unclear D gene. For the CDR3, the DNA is TGTGCCTGGAGTGTTAAACAGAGGAACACTGAAGCTTTCTTT. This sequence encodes CAWSVKQRNTEAFF.